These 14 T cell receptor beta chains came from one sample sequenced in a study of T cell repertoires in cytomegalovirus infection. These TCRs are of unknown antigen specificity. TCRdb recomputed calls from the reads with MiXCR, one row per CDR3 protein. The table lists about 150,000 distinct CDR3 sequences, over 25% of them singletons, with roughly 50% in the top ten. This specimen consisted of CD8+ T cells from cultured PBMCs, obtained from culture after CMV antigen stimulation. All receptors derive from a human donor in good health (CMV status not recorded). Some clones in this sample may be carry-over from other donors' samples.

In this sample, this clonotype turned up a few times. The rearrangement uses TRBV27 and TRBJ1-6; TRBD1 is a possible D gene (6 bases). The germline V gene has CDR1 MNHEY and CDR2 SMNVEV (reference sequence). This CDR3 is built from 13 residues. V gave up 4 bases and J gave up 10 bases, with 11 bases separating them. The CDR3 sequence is CASSSGVYSPLHF. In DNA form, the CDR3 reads TGTGCCAGCAGTTCAGGGGTCTACTCACCCCTCCACTTT.

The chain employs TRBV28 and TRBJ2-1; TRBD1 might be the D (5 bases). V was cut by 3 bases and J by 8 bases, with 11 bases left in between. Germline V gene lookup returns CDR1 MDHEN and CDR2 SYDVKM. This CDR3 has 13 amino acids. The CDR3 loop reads CASSFSIRDEQFF. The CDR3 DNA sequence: TGTGCCAGCAGTTTCTCCATCAGGGATGAGCAGTTCTTC. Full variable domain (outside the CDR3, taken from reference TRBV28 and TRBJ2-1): DVKVTQSSRYLVKRTGEKVFLECVQDMDHENMFWYRQDPGLGLRLIYFSYDVKMKEKGDIPEGYSVSREKKERFSLILESASTNQTSMYLCASSFSIRDEQFFGPGTRLTVL.

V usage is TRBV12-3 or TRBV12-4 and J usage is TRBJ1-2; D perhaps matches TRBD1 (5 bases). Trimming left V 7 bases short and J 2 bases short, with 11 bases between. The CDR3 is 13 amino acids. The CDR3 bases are TGTGCCAGCAAACCTGGGGGGAACTATGGCTACACCTTC. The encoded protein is CASKPGGNYGYTF.

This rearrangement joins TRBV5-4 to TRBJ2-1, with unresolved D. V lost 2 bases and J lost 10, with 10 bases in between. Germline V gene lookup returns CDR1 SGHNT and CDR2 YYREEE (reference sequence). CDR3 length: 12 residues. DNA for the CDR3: TGTGCCAGCAGCTTTGTGGGCGAAGAGCAGTTCTTC. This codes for CASSFVGEEQFF.

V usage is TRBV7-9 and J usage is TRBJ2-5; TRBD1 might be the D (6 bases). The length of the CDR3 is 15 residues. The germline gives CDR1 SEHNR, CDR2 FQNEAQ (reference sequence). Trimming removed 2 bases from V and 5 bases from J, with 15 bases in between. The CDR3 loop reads CASSLHSGDRETQYF. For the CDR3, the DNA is TGTGCCAGCAGCTTACACTCAGGGGATCGGGAGACCCAGTACTTC.

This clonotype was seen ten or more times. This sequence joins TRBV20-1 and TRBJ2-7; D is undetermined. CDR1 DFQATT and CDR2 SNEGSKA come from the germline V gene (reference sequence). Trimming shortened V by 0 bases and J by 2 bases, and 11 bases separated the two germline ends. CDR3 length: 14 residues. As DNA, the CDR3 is TGCAGTGCTAGAGATCTATACCGAGCCTACGAGCAGTACTTC. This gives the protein CSARDLYRAYEQYF.

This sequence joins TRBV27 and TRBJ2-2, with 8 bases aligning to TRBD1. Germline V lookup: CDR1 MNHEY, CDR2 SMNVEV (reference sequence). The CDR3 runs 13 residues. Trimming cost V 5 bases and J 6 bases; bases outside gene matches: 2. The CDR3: CASSPGQAGELFF. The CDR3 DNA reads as TGTGCCAGCAGTCCGGGACAGGCCGGGGAGCTGTTTTTT.

Here the CDR3 reads CASSFRDEQYF. The DNA for the CDR3 is TGTGCCAGCAGTTTTCGAGACGAGCAGTACTTC. The J gene is TRBJ2-7, the V gene TRBV12-3 or TRBV12-4; D not resolved. Between the trimmed V and J ends, which lost 3 bases and 5 bases, there was a span of 5 bases. The CDR3 is 11 amino acids.

The DNA of the CDR3 is TGTGCCAGCAGCCGAGGAGTAGGGGGCTCCTACAATGAGCAGTTCTTC. This sequence encodes CASSRGVGGSYNEQFF. The rearrangement links TRBV7-2 to TRBJ2-1, with a weak D call TRBD1 (6 bases). Germline CDR1 reads SGHTA; CDR2 reads FQGNSA. V dropped 5 bases and J dropped 0 bases, with 14 bases sitting between them. CDR3 size: 16 residues.

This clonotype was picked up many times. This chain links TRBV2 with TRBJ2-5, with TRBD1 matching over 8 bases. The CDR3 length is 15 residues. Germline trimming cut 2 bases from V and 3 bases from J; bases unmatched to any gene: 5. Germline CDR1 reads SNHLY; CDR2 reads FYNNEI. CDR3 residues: CASSEMDRVEETQYF. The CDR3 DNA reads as TGTGCCAGCAGTGAAATGGACAGGGTAGAAGAGACCCAGTACTTC. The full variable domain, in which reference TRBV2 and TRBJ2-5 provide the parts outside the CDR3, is EPEVTQTPSHQVTQMGQEVILRCVPISNHLYFYWYRQILGQKVEFLVSFYNNEISEKSEIFDDQFSVERPDGSNFTLKIRSTKLEDSAMYFCASSEMDRVEETQYFGPGTRLLVL.

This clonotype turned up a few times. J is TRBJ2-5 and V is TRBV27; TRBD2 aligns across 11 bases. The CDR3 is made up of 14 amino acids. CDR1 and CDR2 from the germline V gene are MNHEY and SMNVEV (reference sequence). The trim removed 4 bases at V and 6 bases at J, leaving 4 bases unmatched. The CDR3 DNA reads TGTGCCAGCAGTTCAACTAGCGGGGGACAGACCCAGTACTTC. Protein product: CASSSTSGGQTQYF.

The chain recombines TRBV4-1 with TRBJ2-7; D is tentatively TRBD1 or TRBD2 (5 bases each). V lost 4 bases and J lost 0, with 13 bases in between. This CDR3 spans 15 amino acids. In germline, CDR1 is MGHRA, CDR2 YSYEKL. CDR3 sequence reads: CASSLLGVYSYEQYF. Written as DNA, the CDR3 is TGCGCCAGCAGCCTGCTGGGGGTCTACTCCTACGAGCAGTACTTC.

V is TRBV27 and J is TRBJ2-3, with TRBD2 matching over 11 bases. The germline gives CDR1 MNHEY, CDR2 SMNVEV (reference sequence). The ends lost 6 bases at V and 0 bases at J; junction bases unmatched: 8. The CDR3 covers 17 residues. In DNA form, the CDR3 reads TGTGCCAGCAGGGCCACTAGCGGGGGCTTTAGCACAGATACGCAGTATTTT. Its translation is CASRATSGGFSTDTQYF.

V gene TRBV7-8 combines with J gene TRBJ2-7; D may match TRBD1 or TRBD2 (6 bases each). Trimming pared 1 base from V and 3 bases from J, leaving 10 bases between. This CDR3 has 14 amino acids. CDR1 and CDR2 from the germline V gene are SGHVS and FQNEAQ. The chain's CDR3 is CASSLGGASYEQYF. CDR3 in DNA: TGTGCCAGCAGCTTAGGGGGGGCGAGCTACGAGCAGTACTTC. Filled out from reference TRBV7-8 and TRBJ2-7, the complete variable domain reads GAGVSQSPRYKVAKRGQDVALRCDPISGHVSLFWYQQALGQGPEFLTYFQNEAQLDKSGLPSDRFFAERPEGSVSTLKIQRTQQEDSAVYLCASSLGGASYEQYFGPGTRLTVT.